Below, one T cell receptor (beta chain) is given with its context. Antigen: not known. These data are taken from a study of beta chain features in type 1 diabetes. Study details: Across the samples, 90 million to 120 million sorted cells were examined in total.

The CDR3 spans 14 residues. Germline V gives CDR1 SGHTA, CDR2 FQGNSA. V was cut by 3 bases and J by 7 bases, with 15 bases left in between. Study findings and constraints: Among type 1 diabetes patients, VDJ junctions had fewer insertions and more deletions. All four CD4+ subsets of Type 1 diabetes patients contained TCRB CDR3s that were moderately but significantly shorter. The naive, central memory and Treg TCRB repertoires of patients appeared to be more similar to one another than those of healthy donors.

What was sequenced were expressed TCRB transcripts, since all of the isolated RNA had been reverse transcribed. Profiled with immunoSEQ multiplex PCR; TCRdb holds only in-frame clones, not every one. The sample lists 150,000 to 200,000 clones; just over 8% were seen once. The clonotype originates from a woman aged 18-30 years with type 1 diabetes. The chain carries TRBV7-2 and TRBJ1-2, with D perhaps matching TRBD1 (5 bases). The sequenced sample was central memory CD4+ T cells from blood. The CDR3 nucleotides are TGTGCCAGCAGCTTTGGGCAGGGACTAAGTGGCTACACCTTC. Translated, it gives CASSFGQGLSGYTF.